The entry below describes one TCR beta chain. Germline-derived CDR1 and CDR2 are ENHRY and SYGVKD. Trimming removed 5 bases at V and 3 bases at J, with 13 bases between. The CDR3 totals 14 residues. These data are taken from a study of blood T cell repertoires in COVID-19. The repertoire was sequenced with immunoSEQ multiplex PCR; TCRdb's copy has only in-frame clones and lacks some. This table has around 480,000 clones, approximately 90% appearing once. The chain couples TRBV10-3 to TRBJ1-2; D possibly corresponds to TRBD1 (6 bases). The TCR comes from a woman under 30 who had recovered from COVID-19. The specimen was PBMCs or T cells enriched from blood (not recorded which). DNA for the CDR3: TGTGCCATCAGTAGCCGACAGGTAGACTATGGCTACACCTTC. This translates into CAISSRQVDYGYTF.